A selection of T cell receptor beta chains follows, all from one sample in a study of early stage breast cancer tumors. Sequenced by immunoSEQ multiplex PCR; TCRdb stores in-frame clones only, minus some. The sample has 25,000 to 30,000 clones, around 50% seen once. Sequencing input: breast tumor tissue. The receptors originated from a person aged 45-65 years with breast cancer. CDR3s include the opening cysteine and the closing phenylalanine or tryptophan. D genes are given only for firm matches. Size is omitted from some rows. Given values are once, few, many or a class for expanded clones.

v_call: TRBV18; cdr3_length: 14; d_call: -; clone_size: once; j_call: TRBJ2-2; cdr3_aa: CASPGTGNTGELFF; cdr3_nt: TGTGCCAGCCCTGGGACGGGGAACACCGGGGAGCTGTTTTTT
v_call: TRBV21-1; cdr3_length: 16; d_call: -; clone_size: -; j_call: TRBJ2-3; cdr3_aa: CASSKRGREGTDTQYF; cdr3_nt: TGTGCCAGCAGCAAAAGGGGGCGGGAGGGCACAGATACGCAGTATTTT
v_call: TRBV7-9; cdr3_length: 16; d_call: TRBD1; clone_size: few; j_call: TRBJ1-2; cdr3_aa: CASSLGQQGVGYGYTF; cdr3_nt: TGTGCCAGCAGCTTAGGTCAACAGGGGGTCGGCTATGGCTACACCTTC
v_call: TRBV19; cdr3_length: 14; d_call: TRBD1; clone_size: -; j_call: TRBJ1-1; cdr3_aa: CASKTGTGPTEAFF; cdr3_nt: TGTGCCAGTAAAACCGGGACAGGGCCCACTGAAGCTTTCTTT
v_call: TRBV25-1; cdr3_length: 13; d_call: TRBD1; clone_size: once; j_call: TRBJ2-5; cdr3_aa: CASSGQGSETQYF; cdr3_nt: TGTGCCAGCAGTGGACAGGGTTCAGAGACCCAGTACTTC
v_call: TRBV2; cdr3_length: 18; d_call: -; clone_size: -; j_call: TRBJ1-5; cdr3_aa: CASSEAVSSIRGNQPQHF; cdr3_nt: TGTGCCAGCAGTGAAGCTGTATCTTCGATTCGTGGTAATCAGCCCCAGCATTTT
v_call: TRBV9; cdr3_length: 14; d_call: TRBD2; clone_size: once; j_call: TRBJ2-1; cdr3_aa: CASNGRNSYNEQFF; cdr3_nt: TGTGCCAGCAACGGGAGGAATTCTTACAATGAGCAGTTCTTC
v_call: TRBV9; cdr3_length: 16; d_call: TRBD2; clone_size: few; j_call: TRBJ2-5; cdr3_aa: CASSVDPAGAVETQYF; cdr3_nt: TGTGCCAGCAGCGTAGATCCAGCGGGAGCGGTTGAGACCCAGTACTTC
v_call: TRBV2; cdr3_length: 15; d_call: -; clone_size: -; j_call: TRBJ1-4; cdr3_aa: CASSASGATNEKLFF; cdr3_nt: TGTGCCAGCAGTGCGTCAGGGGCAACTAATGAAAAACTGTTTTTT
v_call: TRBV28; cdr3_length: 13; d_call: -; clone_size: few; j_call: TRBJ1-2; cdr3_aa: CASSLPGNYGYTF; cdr3_nt: TGTGCCAGCAGTTTACCAGGGAACTATGGCTACACCTTC
v_call: TRBV7-3; cdr3_length: 14; d_call: -; clone_size: many; j_call: TRBJ2-2; cdr3_aa: CASSSTTPTGELFF; cdr3_nt: TGTGCCAGCAGCTCAACCACACCCACCGGGGAGCTGTTTTTT
v_call: TRBV4-1; cdr3_length: 14; d_call: -; clone_size: few; j_call: TRBJ1-4; cdr3_aa: CASSQERGNEKLFF; cdr3_nt: TGCGCCAGCAGCCAAGAAAGGGGAAATGAAAAACTGTTTTTT
v_call: TRBV29-1; cdr3_length: 16; d_call: -; clone_size: few; j_call: TRBJ2-3; cdr3_aa: CSVVYLLAGQADTQYF; cdr3_nt: TGCAGCGTTGTGTACCTCTTAGCGGGACAGGCAGATACGCAGTATTTT
v_call: TRBV19; cdr3_length: 17; d_call: -; clone_size: -; j_call: TRBJ2-2; cdr3_aa: CASSTFWAGRNTGELFF; cdr3_nt: TGTGCCAGTAGTACTTTTTGGGCAGGTAGGAACACCGGGGAGCTGTTTTTT
v_call: TRBV6-5; cdr3_length: 15; d_call: TRBD1; clone_size: -; j_call: TRBJ2-2; cdr3_aa: CAIRTGALNTGELFF; cdr3_nt: TGTGCCATCCGAACAGGGGCCCTGAACACCGGGGAGCTGTTTTTT
v_call: TRBV11-2; cdr3_length: 16; d_call: -; clone_size: -; j_call: TRBJ1-1; cdr3_aa: CASSLVGGLSNTEAFF; cdr3_nt: TGTGCCAGCAGCTTAGTAGGGGGGTTGTCGAACACTGAAGCTTTCTTT
v_call: TRBV6-5; cdr3_length: 15; d_call: TRBD2; clone_size: -; j_call: TRBJ2-7; cdr3_aa: CASSLAGGGSYEQYF; cdr3_nt: TGTGCCAGCAGTTTGGCGGGAGGGGGCTCCTACGAGCAGTACTTC
v_call: TRBV4-1; cdr3_length: 14; d_call: -; clone_size: -; j_call: TRBJ1-1; cdr3_aa: CASSHPPGDTEAFF; cdr3_nt: TGCGCCAGCAGCCATCCCCCAGGGGACACTGAAGCTTTCTTT
v_call: TRBV29-1; cdr3_length: 11; d_call: -; clone_size: -; j_call: TRBJ1-1; cdr3_aa: CSVDLQVEAFF; cdr3_nt: TGCAGCGTAGATTTACAGGTTGAAGCTTTCTTT
v_call: TRBV30; cdr3_length: 12; d_call: -; clone_size: -; j_call: TRBJ1-5; cdr3_aa: CAWSVQRQPQHF; cdr3_nt: TGTGCCTGGAGTGTTCAGAGGCAGCCCCAGCATTTT
v_call: TRBV18; cdr3_length: 18; d_call: -; clone_size: few; j_call: TRBJ2-1; cdr3_aa: CASSLVASAESSYNEQFF; cdr3_nt: TGTGCCAGCTCACTCGTGGCTAGCGCTGAGAGCTCCTACAATGAGCAGTTCTTC
v_call: TRBV19; cdr3_length: 16; d_call: TRBD2; clone_size: -; j_call: TRBJ2-1; cdr3_aa: CASSWGLAGVGNEQFF; cdr3_nt: TGTGCCAGTAGTTGGGGACTAGCGGGAGTTGGCAATGAGCAGTTCTTC
v_call: TRBV6-1; cdr3_length: 12; d_call: -; clone_size: -; j_call: TRBJ1-2; cdr3_aa: CASGTHNYGYTF; cdr3_nt: TGTGCCAGTGGGACGCACAACTATGGCTACACCTTC
v_call: TRBV11-1; cdr3_length: 15; d_call: -; clone_size: -; j_call: TRBJ2-6; cdr3_aa: CASSLDPGGANVLTF; cdr3_nt: TGTGCCAGCAGCTTAGATCCAGGAGGGGCCAACGTCCTGACTTTC
v_call: TRBV30; cdr3_length: 14; d_call: -; clone_size: few; j_call: TRBJ1-2; cdr3_aa: CAWSINTGNYGYTF; cdr3_nt: TGTGCCTGGAGTATAAACACAGGGAACTATGGCTACACCTTC
v_call: TRBV6-4; cdr3_length: 13; d_call: -; clone_size: few; j_call: TRBJ1-1; cdr3_aa: CASSIQSNTEAFF; cdr3_nt: TGTGCCAGCAGTATACAGAGTAACACTGAAGCTTTCTTT
v_call: TRBV5-1; cdr3_length: 16; d_call: -; clone_size: -; j_call: TRBJ1-2; cdr3_aa: CASSSAILDSSYGYTF; cdr3_nt: TGCGCCAGCAGCTCGGCAATCCTGGACAGCTCATATGGCTACACCTTC
v_call: TRBV5-1; cdr3_length: 16; d_call: -; clone_size: -; j_call: TRBJ2-5; cdr3_aa: CASSLDGSSPYETQYF; cdr3_nt: TGCGCCAGCAGCTTGGATGGCAGTTCCCCTTACGAGACCCAGTACTTC
v_call: TRBV4-1; cdr3_length: 16; d_call: TRBD1; clone_size: -; j_call: TRBJ2-7; cdr3_aa: CASSQGLDRGIREQYF; cdr3_nt: TGCGCCAGCAGCCAAGGGCTTGACAGGGGAATAAGGGAGCAGTACTTC